The 2 T cell receptor beta chains below were found in one sample sequenced in a study of PD-1 blockade in classical Hodgkin lymphoma. Time point indicated: cycle 4 day 1 (C4D1), after less than seven weeks of nivolumab. Exposure to brentuximab vedotin varied, and each patient had relapsed following autologous stem cell transplantation. Some clones are missing from TCRdb's copy, which holds only in-frame ones; the method was immunoSEQ multiplex PCR. The table records under 40,000 clones, 65% to 85% of them present only once. The material sequenced was peripheral blood mononuclear cells (PBMCs), taken before the fourth cycle of nivolumab. The source is a human donor with classical Hodgkin lymphoma.

The CDR3 is CASSQDRETNYGYTF. The DNA for the CDR3 is TGCGCCAGCAGCCAAGATCGGGAAACTAACTATGGCTACACCTTC. The rearrangement joins TRBV4-3 to TRBJ1-2; D uncertain. V was cut by 0 bases and J by 0 bases, with 8 bases left in between. There are 15 residues in the CDR3. Germline V gene data show CDR1 as LGHNA and CDR2 as YSLEER.

In this sample, this clone turned up once. The rearrangement joins TRBV4-2 to TRBJ2-2; 10 positions agree with TRBD2. This CDR3 contains 17 residues. Germline assignment: CDR1 LGHNA and CDR2 YNFKEQ. The junction had 6 bases not matched to a gene; V was cut back by 1 base and J by 4 bases. The CDR3 DNA sequence: TGTGCCAGCAGCCAAGGGCTAGCGGGAGAGAGCACCGGGGAGCTGTTTTTT. It codes for CASSQGLAGESTGELFF.